The present T cell receptor beta chain was sequenced within a study of technical replicates of blood from a handful of donors. V lost 4 bases and J lost 5, with 11 bases in between. CDR3 length equals 13 residues. Germline assignment: CDR1 SGHDN and CDR2 FVKESK. The repertoire was sequenced with immunoSEQ multiplex PCR; TCRdb's copy has only in-frame clones and lacks some. The table has more than 90,000 clones, roughly 95% seen once. Sequencing was done on a sample of T cells isolated from PBMCs. The receptor was isolated from a human donor in good health. This chain connects TRBV14 to TRBJ1-1; perhaps TRBD1 as D (5 bases). This CDR3 is CASSLTGGTEAFF. The DNA for the CDR3 is TGTGCCAGCAGCCTAACCGGGGGGACTGAAGCTTTCTTT.